The source of this TCR beta chain is a study of OX40 agonist ivuxolimab in advanced cancers. To note about this clone: Its cognate antigen is unknown.

Study outcomes and limitations: Clonal expansion by week 6 occurred in CD4+ and CD8+ blood T cells (at 0.1 to 3.0 mg/kg). In the 0.1-3.0 mg/kg groups, partial responders showed among the lowest expansion.

The CDR3 has 14 amino acids. Germline V CDR1 and CDR2: MDHEN, SYDVKM. V lost 4 bases and J lost 7, with 16 bases in between. Using immunoSEQ multiplex PCR, the repertoire was profiled, and TCRdb retains in-frame clones only, with some absent. The sample holds approximately 91,000 clones, roughly 85% seen once. This receptor was taken from an adult with an advanced solid tumor such as melanoma, head and neck, liver or kidney cancer. The specimen comprised CD4+ or CD8+ T cells sorted from blood, sampled in a trial of the OX40 agonist ivuxolimab. The chain couples TRBV28 to TRBJ2-5; D remains unclear. Here the CDR3 DNA reads TGTGCCAGCAGTTCCGGAACAGCGCTCGTGACCCAGTACTTC. Protein product: CASSSGTALVTQYF.